This record looks at one TCR beta chain sequence and its context. The data derive from a study of blood T cell repertoires in COVID-19. Study-level background: Material from acute and convalescent COVID-19 was sourced from the United States, Italy and Spain.

Authors' methods: Estimation of nucleated cell counts was performed using reference gene primer amplification. Profiling relied on immunoSEQ multiplex PCR, and the TCRdb table lists in-frame clones only, not all of them. That table is the source of V, J and clone size, and D and trimming were worked out from the DNA. The sample yields over 150,000 clones, 81% seen once. The CDR3 sequence is 17 residues long. Germline V gene sequence: CDR1 SGHTA, CDR2 FQGNSA. V was clipped by 4 bases and J by 4 bases, with 22 bases between them. The Seattle patients joined while their infection was active and were tracked longitudinally afterward.

V and J are TRBV7-2 and TRBJ1-2, with a weak D call TRBD1 (6 bases). The sample comprised peripheral blood. This sequence originates from a woman older than 75 with COVID-19, enrolled during active disease. CDR3 loop: CASSSPSNRAMGYGYTF. The DNA of the CDR3 is TGTGCCAGCAGCTCGCCCTCCAACAGGGCTATGGGCTATGGCTACACCTTC.